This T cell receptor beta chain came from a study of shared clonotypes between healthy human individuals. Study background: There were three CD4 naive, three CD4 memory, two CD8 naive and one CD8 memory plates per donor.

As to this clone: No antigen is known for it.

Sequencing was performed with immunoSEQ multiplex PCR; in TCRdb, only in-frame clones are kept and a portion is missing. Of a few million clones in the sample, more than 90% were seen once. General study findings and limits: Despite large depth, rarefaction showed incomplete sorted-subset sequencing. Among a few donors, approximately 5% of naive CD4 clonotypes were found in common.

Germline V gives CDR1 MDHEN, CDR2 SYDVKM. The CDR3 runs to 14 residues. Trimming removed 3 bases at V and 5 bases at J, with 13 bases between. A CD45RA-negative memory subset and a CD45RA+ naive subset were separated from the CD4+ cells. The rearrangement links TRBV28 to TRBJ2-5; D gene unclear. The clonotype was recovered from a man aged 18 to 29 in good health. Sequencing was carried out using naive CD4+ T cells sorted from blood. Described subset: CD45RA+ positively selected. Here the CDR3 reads CASSFSPVYETQYF. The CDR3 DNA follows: TGTGCCAGCAGTTTCAGTCCAGTTTACGAGACCCAGTACTTC.